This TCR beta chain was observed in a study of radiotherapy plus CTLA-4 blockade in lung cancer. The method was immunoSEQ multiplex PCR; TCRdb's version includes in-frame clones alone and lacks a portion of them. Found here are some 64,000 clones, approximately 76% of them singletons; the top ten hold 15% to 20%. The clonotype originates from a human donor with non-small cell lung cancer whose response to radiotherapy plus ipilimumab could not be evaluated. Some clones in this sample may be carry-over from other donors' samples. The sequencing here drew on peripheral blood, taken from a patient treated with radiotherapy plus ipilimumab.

CDR3 sequence reads: CASSSQGTGNQPQHF. CDR3 nucleotide sequence: TGTGCCAGCAGTTCGCAGGGAACGGGCAATCAGCCCCAGCATTTT. V is TRBV28 and J is TRBJ1-5, with D maybe TRBD1 (5 bases). With 4 bases removed from V and 2 bases from J, the gap between germline ends came to 12 bases. Germline V gene data show CDR1 as MDHEN and CDR2 as SYDVKM. This CDR3 spans 15 amino acids.